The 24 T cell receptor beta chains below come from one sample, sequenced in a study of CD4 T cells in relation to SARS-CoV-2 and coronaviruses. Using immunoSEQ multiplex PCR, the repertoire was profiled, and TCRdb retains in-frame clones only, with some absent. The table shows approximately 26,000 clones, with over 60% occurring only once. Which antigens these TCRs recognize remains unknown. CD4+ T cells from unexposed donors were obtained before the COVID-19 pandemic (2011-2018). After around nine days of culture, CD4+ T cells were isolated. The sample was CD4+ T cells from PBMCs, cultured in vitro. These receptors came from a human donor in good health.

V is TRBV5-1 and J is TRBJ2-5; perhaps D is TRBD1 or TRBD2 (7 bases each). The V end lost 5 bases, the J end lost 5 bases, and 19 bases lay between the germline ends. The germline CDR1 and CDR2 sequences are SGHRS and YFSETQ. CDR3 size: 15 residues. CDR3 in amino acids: CASSRDSPGGETQYF. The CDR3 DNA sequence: TGCGCCAGCAGTCGGGACAGCCCCGGGGGGGAGACCCAGTACTTC.

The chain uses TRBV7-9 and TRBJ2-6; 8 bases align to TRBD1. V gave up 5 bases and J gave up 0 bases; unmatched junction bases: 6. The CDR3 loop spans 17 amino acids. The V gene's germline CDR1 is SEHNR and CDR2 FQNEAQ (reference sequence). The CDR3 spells CASSRRQGNSGANVLTF. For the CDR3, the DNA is TGTGCCAGCAGCAGAAGACAGGGGAACTCTGGGGCCAACGTCCTGACTTTC.

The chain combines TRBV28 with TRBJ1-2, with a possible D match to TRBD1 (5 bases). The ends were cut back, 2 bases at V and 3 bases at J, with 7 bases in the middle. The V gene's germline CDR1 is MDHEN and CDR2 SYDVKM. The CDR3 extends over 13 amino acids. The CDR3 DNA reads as TGTGCCAGCAGTTTAGGGGGGGACTATGGCTACACCTTC. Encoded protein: CASSLGGDYGYTF.

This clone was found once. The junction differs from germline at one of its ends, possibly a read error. CDR3 amino acids: CATSGGYTDTQYF. The CDR3 bases are TGTGCCACCAGTGGGGGTTACACAGATACGCAGTATTTT. The chain carries TRBV2 and TRBJ2-3; D possibly matches TRBD1 or TRBD2 (5 bases each). Germline V gives CDR1 SNHLY, CDR2 FYNNEI. The CDR3 extends over 13 amino acids.

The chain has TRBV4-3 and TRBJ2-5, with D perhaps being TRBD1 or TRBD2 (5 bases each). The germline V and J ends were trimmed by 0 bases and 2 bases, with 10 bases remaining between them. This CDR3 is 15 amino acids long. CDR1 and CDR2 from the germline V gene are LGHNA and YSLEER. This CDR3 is CASSQDLWGQETQYF. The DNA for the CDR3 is TGCGCCAGCAGCCAAGATCTTTGGGGGCAAGAGACCCAGTACTTC.

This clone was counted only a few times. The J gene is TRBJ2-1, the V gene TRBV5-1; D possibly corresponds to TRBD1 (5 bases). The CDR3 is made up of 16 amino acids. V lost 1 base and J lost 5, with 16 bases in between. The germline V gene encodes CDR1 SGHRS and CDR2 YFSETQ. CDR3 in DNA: TGCGCCAGCAGCTTGAACCAAGGGGTTGGTGACAATGAGCAGTTCTTC. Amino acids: CASSLNQGVGDNEQFF.

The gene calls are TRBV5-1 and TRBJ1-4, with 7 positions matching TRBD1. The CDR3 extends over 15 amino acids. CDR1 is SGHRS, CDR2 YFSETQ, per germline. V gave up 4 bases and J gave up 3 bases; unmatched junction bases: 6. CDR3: CASSQGGGSNEKLFF. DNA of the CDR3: TGCGCCAGCAGCCAGGGGGGAGGGTCTAATGAAAAACTGTTTTTT.

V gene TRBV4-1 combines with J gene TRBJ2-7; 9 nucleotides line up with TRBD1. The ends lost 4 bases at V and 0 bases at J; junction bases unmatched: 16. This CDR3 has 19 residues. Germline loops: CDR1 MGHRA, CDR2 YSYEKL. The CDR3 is CASSPNRGRFSGLSYEQYF. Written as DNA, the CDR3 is TGCGCCAGCAGCCCGAACAGGGGGCGGTTTAGCGGCCTCTCCTACGAGCAGTACTTC.

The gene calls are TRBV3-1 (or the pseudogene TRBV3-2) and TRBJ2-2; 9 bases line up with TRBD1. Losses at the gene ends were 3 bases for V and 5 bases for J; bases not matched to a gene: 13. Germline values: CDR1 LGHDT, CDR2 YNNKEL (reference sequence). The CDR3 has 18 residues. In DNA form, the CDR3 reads TGTGCCAGCAGCCAGAAAAACTACCACAGGGGGCGTACCGGGGAGCTGTTTTTT. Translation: CASSQKNYHRGRTGELFF.

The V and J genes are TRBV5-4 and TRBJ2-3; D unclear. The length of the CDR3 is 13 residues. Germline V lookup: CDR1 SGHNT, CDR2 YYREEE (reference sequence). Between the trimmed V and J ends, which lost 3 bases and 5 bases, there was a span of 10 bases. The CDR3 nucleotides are TGTGCCAGCAGCTACAACCTGGGAGATACGCAGTATTTT. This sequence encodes CASSYNLGDTQYF.

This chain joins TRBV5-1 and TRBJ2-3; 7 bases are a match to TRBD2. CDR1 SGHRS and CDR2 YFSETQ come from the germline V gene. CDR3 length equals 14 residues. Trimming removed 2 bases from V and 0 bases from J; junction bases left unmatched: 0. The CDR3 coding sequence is TGCGCCAGCAGCTTTAGCGGGAGCACAGATACGCAGTATTTT. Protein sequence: CASSFSGSTDTQYF.

CDR3 in amino acids: CAWSPTGDFQPQHF. The CDR3 DNA is TGTGCCTGGAGTCCCACAGGGGATTTTCAGCCCCAGCATTTT. The V gene is TRBV30, the J gene TRBJ1-5, with 7 bases lining up with TRBD1. J gave up 6 bases and V 2 bases, and 7 bases lay outside the gene matches. CDR3 size: 14 residues. The germline V gene encodes CDR1 GTSNPN and CDR2 SVGIG (reference sequence).

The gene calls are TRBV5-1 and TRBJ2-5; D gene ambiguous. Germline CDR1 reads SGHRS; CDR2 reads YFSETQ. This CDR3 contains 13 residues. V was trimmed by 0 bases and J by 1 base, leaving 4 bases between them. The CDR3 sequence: CASSLVTQETQYF. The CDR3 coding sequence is TGCGCCAGCAGCTTGGTTACCCAAGAGACCCAGTACTTC.

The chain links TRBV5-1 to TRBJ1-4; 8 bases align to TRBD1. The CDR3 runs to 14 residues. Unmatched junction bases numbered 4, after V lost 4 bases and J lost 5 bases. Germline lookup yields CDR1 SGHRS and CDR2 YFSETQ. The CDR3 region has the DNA TGCGCCAGCAGCCAACAGGGGGGGAATGAAAAACTGTTTTTT. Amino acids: CASSQQGGNEKLFF.

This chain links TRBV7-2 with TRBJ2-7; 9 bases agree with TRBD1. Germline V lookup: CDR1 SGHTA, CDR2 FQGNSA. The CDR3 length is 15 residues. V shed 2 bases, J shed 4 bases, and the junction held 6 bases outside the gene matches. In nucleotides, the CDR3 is TGTGCCAGCAGCTTATACAGGGGGCAGTGGTACGAGCAGTACTTC. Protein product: CASSLYRGQWYEQYF.

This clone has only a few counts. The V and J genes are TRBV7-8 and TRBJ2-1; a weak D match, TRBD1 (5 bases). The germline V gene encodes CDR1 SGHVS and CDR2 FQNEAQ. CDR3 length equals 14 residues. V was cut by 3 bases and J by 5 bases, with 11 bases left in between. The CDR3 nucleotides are TGTGCCAGCAGCTTGGGGCAGGTCCACAATGAGCAGTTCTTC. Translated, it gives CASSLGQVHNEQFF.

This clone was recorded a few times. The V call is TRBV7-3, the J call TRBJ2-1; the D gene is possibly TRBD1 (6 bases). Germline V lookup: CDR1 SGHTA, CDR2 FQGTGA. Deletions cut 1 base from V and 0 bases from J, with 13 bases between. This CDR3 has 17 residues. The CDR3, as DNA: TGTGCCAGCAGCTTAAGGGGGAAACAGGGCTCCTACAATGAGCAGTTCTTC. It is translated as CASSLRGKQGSYNEQFF.

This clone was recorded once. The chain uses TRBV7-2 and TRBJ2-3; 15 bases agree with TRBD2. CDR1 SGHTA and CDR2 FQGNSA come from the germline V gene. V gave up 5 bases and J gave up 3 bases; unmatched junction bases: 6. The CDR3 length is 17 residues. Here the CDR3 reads CASSLVGTSGRTDTQYF. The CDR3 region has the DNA TGTGCCAGCAGCCTAGTAGGGACTAGCGGGAGGACAGATACGCAGTATTTT.

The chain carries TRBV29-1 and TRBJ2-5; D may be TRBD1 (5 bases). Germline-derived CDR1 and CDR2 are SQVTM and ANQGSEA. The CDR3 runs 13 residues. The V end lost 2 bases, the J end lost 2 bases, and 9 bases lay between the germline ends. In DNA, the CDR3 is TGCAGCGTTGAAAGGGGTGGGCAAGAGACCCAGTACTTC. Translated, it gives CSVERGGQETQYF.

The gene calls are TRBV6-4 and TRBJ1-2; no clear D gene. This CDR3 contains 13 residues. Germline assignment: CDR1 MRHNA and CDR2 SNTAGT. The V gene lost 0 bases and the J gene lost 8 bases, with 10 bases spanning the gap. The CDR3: CASSDSSGRGYTF. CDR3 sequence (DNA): TGTGCCAGCAGTGACTCTAGCGGCAGGGGCTACACCTTC.

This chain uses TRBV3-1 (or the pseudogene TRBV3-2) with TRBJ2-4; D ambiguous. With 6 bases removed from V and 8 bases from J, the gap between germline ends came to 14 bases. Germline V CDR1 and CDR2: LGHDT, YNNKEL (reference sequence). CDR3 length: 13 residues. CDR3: CASSQRVSDIQYF. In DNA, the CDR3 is TGTGCCAGCAGTCAACGGGTGTCGGACATTCAGTACTTC.

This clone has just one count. The chain's CDR3 is CASSQTGTFREKLFF. The CDR3, as DNA: TGCGCCAGCAGCCAAACTGGGACCTTCCGTGAAAAACTGTTTTTT. The rearrangement links TRBV4-1 to TRBJ1-4; tentatively, D is TRBD1 (5 bases). Germline V lookup: CDR1 MGHRA, CDR2 YSYEKL. This CDR3 region has 15 residues. Trimming left V 2 bases short and J 7 bases short, with 14 bases between.

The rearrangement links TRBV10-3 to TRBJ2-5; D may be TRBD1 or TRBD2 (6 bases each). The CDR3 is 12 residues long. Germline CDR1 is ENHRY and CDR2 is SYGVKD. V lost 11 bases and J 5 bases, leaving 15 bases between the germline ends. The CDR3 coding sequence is TGTGCCGGTGGGGGGCTTGGGGAGACCCAGTACTTC. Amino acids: CAGGGLGETQYF.

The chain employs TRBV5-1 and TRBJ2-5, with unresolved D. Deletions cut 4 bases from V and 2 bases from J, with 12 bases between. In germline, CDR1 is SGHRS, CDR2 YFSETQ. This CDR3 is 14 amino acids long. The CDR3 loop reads CASSLSTSQETQYF. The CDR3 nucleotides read TGCGCCAGCAGCCTCTCCACCAGTCAAGAGACCCAGTACTTC.